This paragraph covers one T cell receptor beta chain sequence. The target antigen is unknown. The sample belongs to a study of T cell responses to AZD1222 COVID-19 vaccine. Turning to the study itself: Second-dose intervals near 4 or 12 weeks were combined.

Trimming took 0 bases from V and 0 from J, leaving 10 bases between them. Per germline, CDR1 SGDLS and CDR2 YYNGEE. This CDR3 has 16 amino acids. Sequencing was performed with immunoSEQ multiplex PCR; in TCRdb, only in-frame clones are kept and a portion is missing. The top ten hold 2.4% of the sample, which has 90,000 to 150,000 clones, 88% seen once. General study points: At baseline, just five or six AZD1222 recipients tested seropositive. Spike-spanning, vaccine-associated CD4 TCRs were dominant at 160-218 and 743-854. Recipients of two AZD1222 doses showed rising Spike-specific TCR breadth and depth.

This clonotype was sampled from an adult in good health. Here the sequenced sample was peripheral blood, taken on day 0 of AZD1222 vaccination. The chain uses TRBV9 and TRBJ1-3; D is undetermined. CDR3: CASSVDPGISGNTIYF. CDR3 coding DNA: TGTGCCAGCAGCGTAGACCCAGGAATCTCTGGAAACACCATATATTTT.